This T cell receptor (beta chain) was retrieved from a study of radiotherapy plus CTLA-4 blockade in lung cancer. TCRdb's copy holds only in-frame clones and misses some; the assay was immunoSEQ multiplex PCR. The sample includes 70,000 to 95,000 clones, about 87% of them seen just once. The CDR3 loop spans 16 amino acids. The V and J ends lost 0 bases and 9 bases respectively, with 15 bases between them. Germline CDR1 is MGHRA and CDR2 is YSYEKL. This chain connects TRBV4-1 to TRBJ1-6, with D perhaps TRBD1 (6 bases). Material: peripheral blood, obtained from a patient treated with radiotherapy plus ipilimumab. The sequence came from a human donor with non-small cell lung cancer that progressed on radiotherapy plus ipilimumab. Here the CDR3 DNA reads TGCGCCAGCAGCCAAGATTCCGGGGGCAGGGGTTCACCCCTCCACTTT. Protein: CASSQDSGGRGSPLHF.